These 6 T cell receptor beta chains originate from one sample sequenced in a study of blood T cell repertoires in COVID-19. TCRdb's table, derived via immunoSEQ multiplex PCR, lists solely in-frame clones and lacks some. The sample shows about 230,000 clones, under 90% of them seen only once. Sequencing used PBMCs or T cells enriched from blood (not recorded which). The source is a man between 18 and 35 years old who had recovered from COVID-19.

The chain has TRBV25-1 and TRBJ2-2; 13 bases fit TRBD2. The CDR3 has 18 amino acids. Germline lookup yields CDR1 MGHDK and CDR2 SYGVNS. Trimming removed 0 bases from V and 2 bases from J; junction bases left unmatched: 3. CDR3 coding DNA: TGTGCCAGCAGTGAATATACTAGCGGGGGGGCAAACACCGGGGAGCTGTTTTTT. Its protein product is CASSEYTSGGANTGELFF. Drawing the rest from reference TRBV25-1 and TRBJ2-2, the complete variable domain is EADIYQTPRYLVIGTGKKITLECSQTMGHDKMYWYQQDPGMELHLIHYSYGVNSTEKGDLSSESTVSRIRTEHFPLTLESARPSHTSQYLCASSEYTSGGANTGELFFGEGSRLTVL.

The chain recombines TRBV5-5 with TRBJ2-7; 14 bases are a match to TRBD2. The V and J ends lost 4 bases and 4 bases, in that order; junction bases with no gene match: 4. The CDR3 totals 15 residues. In germline, CDR1 is SGHKS, CDR2 YYEKEE (reference sequence). This chain's CDR3 is CASSLGTSGSYEQYF. In DNA form, the CDR3 reads TGTGCCAGCAGCCTCGGGACTAGCGGGAGTTACGAGCAGTACTTC. The whole variable domain, filled in from reference TRBV5-5 and TRBJ2-7, reads DAGVTQSPTHLIKTRGQQVTLRCSPISGHKSVSWYQQVLGQGPQFIFQYYEKEERGRGNFPDRFSARQFPNYSSELNVNALLLGDSALYLCASSLGTSGSYEQYFGPGTRLTVT.

The chain links TRBV14 to TRBJ1-1; the D is unclear. The germline V and J ends were trimmed by 1 base and 1 base, with 10 bases remaining between them. The CDR3 sequence is 15 residues long. In germline, CDR1 is SGHDN, CDR2 FVKESK. CDR3 residues: CASSQVNGANTEAFF. The CDR3 nucleotides read TGTGCCAGCAGCCAAGTTAACGGAGCGAACACTGAAGCTTTCTTT.

CDR3 in DNA: TGCGCCAGCAGCCAAGCAGGACAGGGAAACTATGGCTACACCTTC. Translating gives CASSQAGQGNYGYTF. V gene TRBV4-1 combines with J gene TRBJ1-2, with TRBD1 matching 8 bases. The V and J ends lost 1 base and 2 bases, in that order; junction bases with no gene match: 3. The CDR3 is made up of 15 amino acids. From germline, CDR1 is MGHRA and CDR2 YSYEKL.

In the case of this clone: In the same sample, other DNA sequences code for this CDR3. V is TRBV12-3 or TRBV12-4 and J is TRBJ1-1; D not resolved. Trimming took off 5 bases at V and 2 bases at J, with 9 bases between the two ends. The length of the CDR3 is 13 residues. The CDR3 region has the DNA TGTGCCAGCAGTCCACAGCTAAACACTGAAGCTTTCTTT. Translated: CASSPQLNTEAFF.

The chain links TRBV6-4 to TRBJ2-1; D is unresolved. In germline, CDR1 is MRHNA, CDR2 SNTAGT. The V gene lost 6 bases and the J gene lost 5 bases, with 14 bases spanning the gap. The CDR3 contains 14 residues. The DNA of the CDR3 is TGTGCCAGCAGCCGGAGTTTTGGAGACAATGAGCAGTTCTTC. This sequence encodes CASSRSFGDNEQFF.